This TCR beta chain came from a study of blood T cells in healthy people across ages. General study findings and limits: More naive CD4+ cells and higher diversity were found in long-lived than in aged donors.

This clonotype was counted a few times. Its antigen remains unknown. Together with a sample-barcoded 5' primer, a J-beta primer mix was included in a second PCR lasting about 7 to 11 cycles. TCRdb itself ran the 5' RACE reads through MiXCR, one entry per CDR3 protein. The sample has some 930,000 distinct CDR3 sequences; about 27% are singletons. This same sample was also taken into another study, of T cells of mothers and their children. That paper adds: Sequencing got over 9 million TCR beta CDR3 reads from each mother and about 3.1 million from each child.

The TCR was taken from a middle-aged woman in good health. Material for sequencing was blood.

In DNA, the CDR3 is TGTGCTAGTGGTTTCGACCATCAGCCCCAGCATTTT. This gives the protein CASGFDHQPQHF. This chain joins TRBV12-5 and TRBJ1-5; D is undetermined. V lost 3 bases to trimming and J lost 5 bases, with 5 bases between them. Germline CDR1 is LGHNT and CDR2 is FRNRAP. CDR3 length: 12 residues.